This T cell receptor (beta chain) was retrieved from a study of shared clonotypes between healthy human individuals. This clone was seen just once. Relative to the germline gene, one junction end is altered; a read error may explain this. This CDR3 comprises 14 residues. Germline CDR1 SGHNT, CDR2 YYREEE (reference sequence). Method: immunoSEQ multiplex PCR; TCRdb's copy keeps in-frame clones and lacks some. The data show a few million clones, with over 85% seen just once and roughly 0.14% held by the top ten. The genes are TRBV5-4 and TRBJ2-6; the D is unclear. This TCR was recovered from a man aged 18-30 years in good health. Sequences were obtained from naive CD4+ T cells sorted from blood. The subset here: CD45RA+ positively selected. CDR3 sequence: CASSLDQPPNLLTF. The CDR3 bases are TGTGCCAGCAGCTTGGACCAGCCACCCAACCTCCTGACTTTC.